This TCR beta chain came from a study of control samples from healthy donors and cancer patients. TCRdb's copy holds only in-frame clones and misses some; the assay was immunoSEQ multiplex PCR. This table has approximately 100,000 clones, around 89% appearing once. V lost 1 base to trimming and J lost 8 bases; unmatched junction nucleotides: 8. The CDR3 has 16 residues. Germline V CDR1 and CDR2: SGHTA, FQGNSA. The table lists this clone with many counts. V is TRBV7-2 and J is TRBJ1-2; 12 bases match TRBD1. Sequencing was performed on blood. The receptor's source is a man aged 25-45 years in good health. CDR3 amino acids: CASSLVGTGGAGGYTF. For the CDR3, the DNA is TGTGCCAGCAGCTTAGTAGGGACAGGGGGCGCGGGCGGCTACACCTTC.